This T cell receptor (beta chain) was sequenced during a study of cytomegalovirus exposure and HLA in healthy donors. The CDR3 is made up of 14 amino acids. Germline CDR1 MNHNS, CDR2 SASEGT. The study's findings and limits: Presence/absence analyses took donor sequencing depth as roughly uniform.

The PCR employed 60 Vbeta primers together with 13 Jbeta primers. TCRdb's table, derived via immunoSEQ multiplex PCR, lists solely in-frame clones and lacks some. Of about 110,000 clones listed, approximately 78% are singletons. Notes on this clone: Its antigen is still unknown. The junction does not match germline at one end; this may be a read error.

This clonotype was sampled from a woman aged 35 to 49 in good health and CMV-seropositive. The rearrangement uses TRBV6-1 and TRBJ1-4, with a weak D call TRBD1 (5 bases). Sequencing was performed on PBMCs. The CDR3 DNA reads TGTGCCAGCAGGGAAGGGCAGGGTGGGGAAAAACTGTTTTTT. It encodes CASREGQGGEKLFF.